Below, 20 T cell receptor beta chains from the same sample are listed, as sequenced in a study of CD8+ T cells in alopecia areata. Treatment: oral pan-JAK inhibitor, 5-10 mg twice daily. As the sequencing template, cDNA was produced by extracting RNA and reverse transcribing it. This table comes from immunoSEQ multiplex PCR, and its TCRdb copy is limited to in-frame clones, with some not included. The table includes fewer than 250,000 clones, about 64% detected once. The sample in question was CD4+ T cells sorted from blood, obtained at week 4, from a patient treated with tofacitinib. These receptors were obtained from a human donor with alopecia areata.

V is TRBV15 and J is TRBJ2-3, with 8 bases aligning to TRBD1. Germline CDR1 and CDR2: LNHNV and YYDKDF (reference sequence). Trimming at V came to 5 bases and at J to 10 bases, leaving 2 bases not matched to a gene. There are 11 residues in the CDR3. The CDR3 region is CATSEDRAQYF. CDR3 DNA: TGTGCCACCAGCGAGGACAGGGCGCAGTATTTT.

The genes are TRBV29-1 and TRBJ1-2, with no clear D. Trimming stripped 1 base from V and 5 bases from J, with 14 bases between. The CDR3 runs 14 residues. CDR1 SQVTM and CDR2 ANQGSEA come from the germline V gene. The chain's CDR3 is CSVEGGGVSYGYTF. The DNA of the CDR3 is TGCAGCGTTGAAGGGGGAGGCGTGAGTTATGGCTACACCTTC. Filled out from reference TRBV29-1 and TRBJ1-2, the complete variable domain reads SAVISQKPSRDICQRGTSLTIQCQVDSQVTMMFWYRQQPGQSLTLIATANQGSEATYESGFVIDKFPISRPNLTFSTLTVSNMSPEDSSIYLCSVEGGGVSYGYTFGSGTRLTVV.

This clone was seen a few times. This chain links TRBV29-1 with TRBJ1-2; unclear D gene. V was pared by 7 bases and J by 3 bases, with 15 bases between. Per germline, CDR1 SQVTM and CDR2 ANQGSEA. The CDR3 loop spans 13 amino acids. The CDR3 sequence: CSATHVGDYGYTF. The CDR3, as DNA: TGCAGCGCCACACACGTCGGGGACTATGGCTACACCTTC. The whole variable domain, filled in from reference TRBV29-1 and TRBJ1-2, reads SAVISQKPSRDICQRGTSLTIQCQVDSQVTMMFWYRQQPGQSLTLIATANQGSEATYESGFVIDKFPISRPNLTFSTLTVSNMSPEDSSIYLCSATHVGDYGYTFGSGTRLTVV.

DNA for the CDR3: TGTGCCAGCAGTGAAAGGAGTACCGTTGGCTACACCTTC. Amino acid sequence: CASSERSTVGYTF. The chain links TRBV6-5 to TRBJ1-2, with unresolved D. The CDR3 is 13 residues long. V dropped 5 bases and J dropped 7 bases, with 14 bases sitting between them. CDR1 MNHEY and CDR2 SVGAGI come from the germline V gene.

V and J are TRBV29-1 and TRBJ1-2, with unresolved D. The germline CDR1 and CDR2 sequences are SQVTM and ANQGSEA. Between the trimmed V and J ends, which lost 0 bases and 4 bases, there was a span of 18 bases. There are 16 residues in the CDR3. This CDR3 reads CSVEDLSAVRLYGYTF. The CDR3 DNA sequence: TGCAGCGTTGAAGATCTTTCGGCTGTCAGACTCTATGGCTACACCTTC.

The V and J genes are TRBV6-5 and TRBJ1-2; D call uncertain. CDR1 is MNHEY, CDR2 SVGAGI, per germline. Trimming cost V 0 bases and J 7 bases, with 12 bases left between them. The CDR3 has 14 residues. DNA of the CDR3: TGTGCCAGCAGTTACTCCCGGATGCTCCCTGGCTACACCTTC. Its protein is CASSYSRMLPGYTF.

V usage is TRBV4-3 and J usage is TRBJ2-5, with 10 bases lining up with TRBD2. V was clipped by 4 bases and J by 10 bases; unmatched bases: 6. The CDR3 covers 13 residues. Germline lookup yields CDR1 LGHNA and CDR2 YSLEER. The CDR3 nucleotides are TGCGCCAGCAGCCTCGATAGCGGGGGGATCCAGTACTTC. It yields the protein CASSLDSGGIQYF.

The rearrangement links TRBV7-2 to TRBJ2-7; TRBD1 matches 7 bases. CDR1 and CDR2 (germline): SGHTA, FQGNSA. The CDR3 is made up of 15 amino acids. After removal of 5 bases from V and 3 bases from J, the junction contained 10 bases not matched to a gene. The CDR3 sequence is CASSMRPGGDYEQYF. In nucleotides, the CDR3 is TGTGCCAGCAGCATGAGGCCAGGGGGTGACTACGAGCAGTACTTC.

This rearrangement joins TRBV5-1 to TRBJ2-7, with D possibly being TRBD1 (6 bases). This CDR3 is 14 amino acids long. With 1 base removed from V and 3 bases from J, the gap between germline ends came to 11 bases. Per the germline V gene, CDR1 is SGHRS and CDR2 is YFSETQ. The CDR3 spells CASSLTPQGYEQYF. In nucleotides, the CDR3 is TGCGCCAGCAGCTTGACCCCACAGGGCTACGAGCAGTACTTC.

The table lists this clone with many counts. CDR3 protein: CASSFMGQGQTQYF. As DNA, the CDR3 is TGTGCCAGCAGTTTTATGGGACAGGGACAGACCCAGTACTTC. The chain links TRBV27 to TRBJ2-5; 9 positions agree with TRBD1. Germline V gives CDR1 MNHEY, CDR2 SMNVEV (reference sequence). This CDR3 has 14 amino acids. The V and J ends lost 3 bases and 6 bases, in that order; junction bases with no gene match: 5.

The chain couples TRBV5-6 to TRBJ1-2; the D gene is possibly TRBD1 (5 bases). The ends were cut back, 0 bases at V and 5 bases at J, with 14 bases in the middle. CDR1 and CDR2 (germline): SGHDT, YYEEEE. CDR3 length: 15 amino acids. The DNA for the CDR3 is TGTGCCAGCAGCTTGGGGGACGGAGGATCGTATGGCTACACCTTC. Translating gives CASSLGDGGSYGYTF.

The CDR3 bases are TGTGCCAGCAGCTTAGGATTAGGGCTCAATCAGCCCCAGCATTTT. Its protein is CASSLGLGLNQPQHF. The genes are TRBV7-2 and TRBJ1-5; D is ambiguous. Looked up from germline, CDR1 is SGHTA and CDR2 is FQGNSA. This CDR3 comprises 15 residues. V lost 1 base, J lost 3 bases, and 10 bases lay in between. Together with reference TRBV7-2 and TRBJ1-5, the CDR3 gives the full variable domain: GAGVSQSPSNKVTEKGKDVELRCDPISGHTALYWYRQSLGQGLEFLIYFQGNSAPDKSGLPSDRFSAERTGGSVSTLTIQRTQQEDSAVYLCASSLGLGLNQPQHFGDGTRLSIL.

The CDR3 nucleotides read TGTGCCTGGAAGGAGGGGACAGGGGGCGCCGGGGAGCTGTTTTTT. This sequence encodes CAWKEGTGGAGELFF. This chain connects TRBV30 to TRBJ2-2, with 12 bases that match TRBD1. The CDR3 spans 15 residues. The V gene's germline CDR1 is GTSNPN and CDR2 SVGIG (reference sequence). Losses at the gene ends were 4 bases for V and 6 bases for J; bases not matched to a gene: 6.

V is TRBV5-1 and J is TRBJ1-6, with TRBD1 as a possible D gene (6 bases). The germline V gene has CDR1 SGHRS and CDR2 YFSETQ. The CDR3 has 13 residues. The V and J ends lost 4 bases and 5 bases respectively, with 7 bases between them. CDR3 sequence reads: CASSRTDNSPLHF. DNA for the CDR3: TGCGCCAGCAGCAGGACAGATAATTCACCCCTCCACTTT.

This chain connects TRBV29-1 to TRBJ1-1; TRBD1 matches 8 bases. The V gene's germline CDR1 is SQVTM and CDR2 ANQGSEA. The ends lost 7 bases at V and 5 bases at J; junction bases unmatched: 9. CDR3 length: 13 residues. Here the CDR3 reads CSASTGEGTEAFF. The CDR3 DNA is TGCAGCGCTTCGACAGGGGAGGGTACTGAAGCTTTCTTT.

The CDR3 region is CAWSASTDTQYF. The CDR3 bases are TGTGCCTGGAGTGCCAGCACAGATACGCAGTATTTT. V usage is TRBV30 and J usage is TRBJ2-3; D is unclear. Trimming cost V 1 base and J 0 bases, with 2 bases left between them. CDR1 GTSNPN and CDR2 SVGIG come from the germline V gene (reference sequence). The CDR3 loop spans 12 amino acids.

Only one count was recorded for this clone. In DNA, the CDR3 is TGTGCCAGCAGTGAAGATTGGTTCTACACCTTC. Translation gives CASSEDWFYTF. The chain joins TRBV25-1 to TRBJ1-2; D ambiguous. This CDR3 is built from 11 residues. Trimming removed 2 bases from V and 10 bases from J, with 8 bases in between. Germline CDR1 is MGHDK and CDR2 is SYGVNS.

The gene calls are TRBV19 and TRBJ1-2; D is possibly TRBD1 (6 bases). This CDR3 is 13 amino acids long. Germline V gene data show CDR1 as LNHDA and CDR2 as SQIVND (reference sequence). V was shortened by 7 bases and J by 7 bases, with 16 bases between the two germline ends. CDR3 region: CASTTDRLGGYTF. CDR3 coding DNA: TGTGCCAGTACTACCGACAGGCTGGGTGGCTACACCTTC.

Here the CDR3 reads CASSMGPNTQYF. CDR3 DNA: TGCGCCAGCAGCATGGGCCCGAATACGCAGTATTTT. The rearrangement uses TRBV5-1 and TRBJ2-3, with no clear D. The V end was cut by 4 bases, the J end by 7 bases, with 10 bases between. Germline CDR1 and CDR2: SGHRS and YFSETQ. The length of the CDR3 is 12 residues.

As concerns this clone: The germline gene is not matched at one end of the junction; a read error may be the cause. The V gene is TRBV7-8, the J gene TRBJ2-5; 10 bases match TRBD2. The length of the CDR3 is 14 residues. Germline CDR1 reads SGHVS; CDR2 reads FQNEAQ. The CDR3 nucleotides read TGCGCCAGCAGCCCCGGGACTAGCGTAGAGACCCAGTACTTC. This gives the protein CASSPGTSVETQYF.